The 30 T cell receptor beta chains reported below all come from one sample, sequenced in a study of T cells in Graves' hyperthyroidism and ophthalmopathy. RNA transcripts were the template for amplifying TCR beta CDR3 regions. TCR CDR3 underwent first-round RT-PCR with the HTBI primer set. TCRdb reprocessed the multiplex PCR reads via MiXCR and lists one record per CDR3 protein. The table lists 500,000 to 700,000 distinct CDR3 sequences, 16% of them singletons. The sequencing sample was made of blood. All receptors derive from a woman aged 18-29 years with Graves' hyperthyroidism.

This chain connects TRBV12-3 or TRBV12-4 to TRBJ1-2; 8 bases are a match to TRBD1. The V gene end was trimmed by 6 bases and the J gene end by 4 bases; junction bases not matched to a gene: 10. The CDR3 is 15 amino acids. CDR3 in amino acids: CASSRNRGNIYGYTF. The DNA for the CDR3 is TGTGCCAGCAGCCGGAACAGGGGGAACATCTATGGCTACACCTTC.

This clonotype was seen once. A much more abundant neighbour one base away suggests this may be a read error. The rearrangement links TRBV20-1 to TRBJ2-1; D possibly corresponds to TRBD1 (6 bases). Between the trimmed V and J ends, which lost 4 bases and 10 bases, there was a span of 17 bases. Germline CDR1 reads DFQATT; CDR2 reads SNEGSKA (reference sequence). There are 13 residues in the CDR3. The CDR3 sequence is CSAKQGNLGEQFF. The CDR3 nucleotides are TGCAGTGCTAAACAGGGAAACCTGGGCGAGCAGTTCTTC.

About this clonotype: This may be a read error, as it is one base from a much larger clone. This chain connects TRBV6-1 to TRBJ1-5; D is unclear. The CDR3 totals 14 residues. CDR1 and CDR2 (germline): MNHNS, SASEGT. CDR3 loop: CTSSSTGSHQPQHF. The CDR3 DNA sequence: TGTACCAGCAGCTCAACGGGGTCGCATCAGCCCCAGCATTTT.

The sample holds a few counts of this clonotype. The rearrangement links TRBV7-3 to TRBJ2-1, with 10 bases aligning to TRBD2. The CDR3 is 15 residues long. Unmatched junction bases numbered 8, after V lost 0 bases and J lost 12 bases. CDR1 and CDR2 from the germline V gene are SGHTA and FQGTGA. The CDR3 DNA is TGTGCCAGCAGCTTAACGTCTAGCGGGGGCGGTAGGCAGTTCTTC. Translation gives CASSLTSSGGGRQFF.

In this sample, this clonotype turned up many times. The chain joins TRBV3-1 to TRBJ2-1, with D possibly matching TRBD2 (6 bases). Germline lookup yields CDR1 LGHDT and CDR2 YNNKEL (reference sequence). V was shortened by 1 base and J by 9 bases, with 10 bases between the two germline ends. CDR3 size: 13 residues. CDR3 nucleotides: TGTGCCAGCAGCCAAGTTCGGGAGAGTGAGCAGTTCTTC. Translation gives CASSQVRESEQFF.

The chain employs TRBV7-3 and TRBJ2-2; 10 bases align to TRBD1. V gave up 4 bases and J gave up 6 bases; unmatched junction bases: 2. CDR1 and CDR2 from the germline V gene are SGHTA and FQGTGA. The CDR3 runs to 14 residues. The CDR3 DNA reads as TGTGCCAGCAGCTCCGGGACAGGGGCCGGGGAGCTGTTTTTT. Protein sequence: CASSSGTGAGELFF. The full variable domain, its missing parts supplied by reference TRBV7-3 and TRBJ2-2, is GAGVSQTPSNKVTEKGKYVELRCDPISGHTALYWYRQSLGQGPEFLIYFQGTGAADDSGLPNDRFFAVRPEGSVSTLKIQRTERGDSAVYLCASSSGTGAGELFFGEGSRLTVL.

The table lists this clonotype with many counts. V and J are TRBV5-1 and TRBJ2-1; TRBD2 agrees at 10 bases. This CDR3 has 16 residues. Germline CDR1 and CDR2: SGHRS and YFSETQ. V was pared by 0 bases and J by 6 bases, with 6 bases of the junction left unmatched. CDR3 sequence: CASSLEASGGSNEQFF. The CDR3 region has the DNA TGCGCCAGCAGCTTGGAGGCTAGCGGGGGAAGCAATGAGCAGTTCTTC. The variable domain in full, completed from reference TRBV5-1 and TRBJ2-1, reads KAGVTQTPRYLIKTRGQQVTLSCSPISGHRSVSWYQQTPGQGLQFLFEYFSETQRNKGNFPGRFSGRQFSNSRSEMNVSTLELGDSALYLCASSLEASGGSNEQFFGPGTRLTVL.

This clonotype was observed at least ten times. The chain carries TRBV20-1 and TRBJ2-5; tentatively, D is TRBD1 (5 bases). The V and J ends lost 4 bases and 2 bases respectively, with 20 bases between them. This CDR3 has 16 residues. Germline loops: CDR1 DFQATT, CDR2 SNEGSKA (reference sequence). This CDR3 is CSATSWGTGEQETQYF. The CDR3 region has the DNA TGCAGTGCTACTAGTTGGGGCACGGGCGAACAAGAGACCCAGTACTTC.

This clonotype was picked up many times. V gene TRBV2 combines with J gene TRBJ1-1; D remains unclear. The germline V gene has CDR1 SNHLY and CDR2 FYNNEI. The ends were cut back, 5 bases at V and 7 bases at J, with 11 bases in the middle. The CDR3 has 12 amino acids. The CDR3 nucleotides read TGTGCCAGCAGTATGGGGAAGGGTGAAGCTTTCTTT. Translated: CASSMGKGEAFF.

The CDR3 here is CSARQHRGWYQETQYF. Written as DNA, the CDR3 is TGCAGTGCTAGACAGCACCGCGGCTGGTACCAAGAGACCCAGTACTTC. This sequence joins TRBV20-1 and TRBJ2-5; unclear D gene. Germline V lookup: CDR1 DFQATT, CDR2 SNEGSKA (reference sequence). Trimming removed 2 bases from V and 0 bases from J, with 16 bases in between. The CDR3 length is 16 residues.

This clonotype was seen a handful of times. The chain combines TRBV5-6 with TRBJ2-7; TRBD2 aligns across 13 bases. Trimming at V came to 2 bases and at J to 7 bases, leaving 6 bases not matched to a gene. Germline V gives CDR1 SGHDT, CDR2 YYEEEE. CDR3 length: 15 residues. The CDR3 sequence is CASSFPGLAGREQYF. CDR3 in DNA: TGTGCCAGCAGCTTCCCGGGACTAGCGGGAAGGGAGCAGTACTTC.

This clonotype was observed many times. The rearrangement uses TRBV27 and TRBJ2-7; 9 nucleotides align to TRBD1. The V gene's germline CDR1 is MNHEY and CDR2 SMNVEV (reference sequence). Trimming cost V 5 bases and J 7 bases; bases outside gene matches: 9. CDR3 length: 14 amino acids. The DNA of the CDR3 is TGTGCCAGCAGTGGGGGACAGGGCGCGAGTGAGCAGTACTTC. Amino acid sequence: CASSGGQGASEQYF.

This clonotype was recorded many times. This sequence joins TRBV27 and TRBJ2-7, with 13 bases fitting TRBD2. The V gene end was trimmed by 7 bases and the J gene end by 0 bases; junction bases not matched to a gene: 9. Germline CDR1 and CDR2: MNHEY and SMNVEV (reference sequence). The CDR3 sequence is 17 residues long. The CDR3 coding sequence is TGTGCCAGCATGGGACTAGCGGGGTTCCTCGGCTCCTACGAGCAGTACTTC. It is translated as CASMGLAGFLGSYEQYF.

The chain carries TRBV15 and TRBJ2-7; D perhaps matches TRBD1 (6 bases). This CDR3 is 16 amino acids long. With 0 bases removed from V and 5 bases from J, the gap between germline ends came to 17 bases. The germline V gene encodes CDR1 LNHNV and CDR2 YYDKDF (reference sequence). The CDR3 reads CATSRDQPGVFDEQYF. The CDR3 nucleotides read TGTGCCACCAGCAGAGATCAGCCAGGGGTATTCGACGAGCAGTACTTC.

This clonotype was observed a handful of times. The V and J genes are TRBV18 and TRBJ2-3, with 9 bases fitting TRBD2. The V segment lost 1 base and the J segment 5 bases; nucleotides outside the gene matches: 7. This CDR3 has 16 residues. Germline V gene sequence: CDR1 KGHSH, CDR2 LQKENI. The CDR3 sequence is CASSPRAGGPGDTQYF. DNA for the CDR3: TGTGCCAGCTCACCACGGGCGGGAGGGCCAGGAGATACGCAGTATTTT.

The rearrangement links TRBV5-6 to TRBJ1-2, with D possibly being TRBD1 (5 bases). CDR1 and CDR2 (germline): SGHDT, YYEEEE. This CDR3 contains 16 residues. V lost 2 bases to trimming and J lost 0 bases, with 14 bases between them. The CDR3 region is CASSFTPGMTNYGYTF. The CDR3 coding sequence is TGTGCCAGCAGCTTTACCCCAGGGATGACTAACTATGGCTACACCTTC. Full variable domain (missing parts from reference TRBV5-6 and TRBJ1-2): DAGVTQSPTHLIKTRGQQVTLRCSPKSGHDTVSWYQQALGQGPQFIFQYYEEEERQRGNFPDRFSGHQFPNYSSELNVNALLLGDSALYLCASSFTPGMTNYGYTFGSGTRLTVV.

This clonotype was seen a handful of times. The chain uses TRBV20-1 and TRBJ2-7; TRBD2 agrees at 7 bases. The junction had 9 bases not matched to a gene; V was cut back by 7 bases and J by 6 bases. This CDR3 spans 12 amino acids. Per the germline V gene, CDR1 is DFQATT and CDR2 is SNEGSKA (reference sequence). As DNA, the CDR3 is TGCAGTGGAGGGCCGACTAGCTCCGAGCAGTACTTC. Protein product: CSGGPTSSEQYF.

V is TRBV28 and J is TRBJ2-1, with 7 bases lining up with TRBD1. After removal of 2 bases from V and 7 bases from J, the junction contained 8 bases not matched to a gene. Germline assignment: CDR1 MDHEN and CDR2 SYDVKM. The CDR3 runs 15 residues. The CDR3 here is CASSLETGPGNEQFF. The CDR3 region has the DNA TGTGCCAGCAGTTTAGAGACAGGGCCTGGAAATGAGCAGTTCTTC.

The chain joins TRBV29-1 to TRBJ2-2, with 7 bases lining up with TRBD2. Germline CDR1 is SQVTM and CDR2 is ANQGSEA. CDR3 length: 13 amino acids. V lost 5 bases and J lost 2; bases outside the gene matches: 2. DNA of the CDR3: TGCAGCGTTAGCGGGATTAACACCGGGGAGCTGTTTTTT. It is translated as CSVSGINTGELFF.

This clonotype was counted at least ten times. V is TRBV7-9 and J is TRBJ2-3; D may be TRBD2 (6 bases). V gave up 5 bases and J gave up 9 bases, with 18 bases separating them. The length of the CDR3 is 14 residues. Germline CDR1 reads SEHNR; CDR2 reads FQNEAQ (reference sequence). This CDR3 reads CASSPPIGLWTQYF. As DNA, the CDR3 is TGTGCCAGCAGCCCCCCGATCGGACTATGGACGCAGTATTTT.

This clonotype has a count of ten or more. The chain carries TRBV6-1 and TRBJ1-1, with 7 bases fitting TRBD1. Trimming removed 5 bases from V and 4 bases from J; junction bases left unmatched: 13. The CDR3 has 16 residues. Germline V gives CDR1 MNHNS, CDR2 SASEGT. The chain's CDR3 is CASSKNLGTVGTEAFF. The CDR3 DNA is TGTGCCAGCAGTAAAAACTTGGGGACAGTCGGCACTGAAGCTTTCTTT.

The V gene is TRBV7-9, the J gene TRBJ2-7, with D maybe TRBD2 (6 bases). Trimming shortened V by 2 bases and J by 1 base, and 18 bases separated the two germline ends. CDR1 SEHNR and CDR2 FQNEAQ come from the germline V gene (reference sequence). The CDR3 spans 17 residues. The CDR3 DNA is TGTGCCAGCAGCTTATTGGAGGCGCTGGAGGGGTCCTACGAGCAGTACTTC. It is translated as CASSLLEALEGSYEQYF. Combining the CDR3 with reference TRBV7-9 and TRBJ2-7 gives the whole variable domain DTGVSQNPRHKITKRGQNVTFRCDPISEHNRLYWYRQTLGQGPEFLTYFQNEAQLEKSRLLSDRFSAERPKGSFSTLEIQRTEQGDSAMYLCASSLLEALEGSYEQYFGPGTRLTVT.

Details on this clonotype: This may stem from a read error, because a much larger clone lies one nucleotide away. J is TRBJ2-1 and V is TRBV5-1; 10 positions agree with TRBD2. This CDR3 has 15 amino acids. The germline V gene encodes CDR1 SGHRS and CDR2 YFSETQ. The CDR3 here is CASNLGGLAQVEQFF. CDR3 nucleotides: TGCGCCAGCAACTTGGGGGGACTAGCGCAAGTTGAGCAGTTCTTC.

The rearrangement joins TRBV19 to TRBJ2-2; D ambiguous. V lost 1 base, J lost 4 bases, and 4 bases lay in between. The CDR3 loop spans 13 amino acids. CDR1 and CDR2 from the germline V gene are LNHDA and SQIVND (reference sequence). CDR3 bases: TGTGCCAGTAGTATAGGGTCCACCGGGGAGCTGTTTTTT. It codes for CASSIGSTGELFF.

Notes on this clonotype: One base away lies a much larger clone, so this may be a sequencing read error. The V call is TRBV7-2, the J call TRBJ1-5; D unresolved. The CDR3 totals 14 residues. V was pared by 3 bases and J by 2 bases, with 8 bases between. Germline V gene data show CDR1 as SGHTA and CDR2 as FQGNSA. CDR3 in DNA: TGTACCAGCAGCTTCTATCAGGGCAATCAGCCCCAGCATTTT. Translation: CTSSFYQGNQPQHF. The variable domain in full, with the rest retrieved from reference TRBV7-2 and TRBJ1-5, is GAGVSQSPSNKVTEKGKDVELRCDPISGHTALYWYRQSLGQGLEFLIYFQGNSAPDKSGLPSDRFSAERTGGSVSTLTIQRTQQEDSAVYLCTSSFYQGNQPQHFGDGTRLSIL.

This clonotype was counted once. This could be a read error, since a much larger clone is one nucleotide away. The chain couples TRBV3-1 to TRBJ1-6; D remains ambiguous. The germline gives CDR1 LGHDT, CDR2 YNNKEL (reference sequence). The CDR3 loop spans 15 amino acids. DNA of the CDR3: TGTGCCAGCAGCCCTGAGGCGTTGGGCGTTTCACCCCGCCACTTT. Protein: CASSPEALGVSPRHF.

In its sample, this clonotype was seen many times. The gene calls are TRBV24-1 and TRBJ2-1, with 15 bases aligning to TRBD2. The CDR3 has 17 amino acids. V was clipped by 5 bases and J by 8 bases; unmatched bases: 9. The germline gives CDR1 KGHDR, CDR2 SFDVKD. The CDR3 reads CATSGVSGTSGGYEQFF. The CDR3 coding sequence is TGTGCCACCAGTGGCGTGTCCGGGACTAGCGGGGGGTATGAGCAGTTCTTC.

CDR3 in DNA: TGTGCCAGCAGTTTTCGGTGGAGTGGCACTGAAGCTTTCTTT. It translates to CASSFRWSGTEAFF. This rearrangement joins TRBV12-3 or TRBV12-4 to TRBJ1-1; unclear D gene. The CDR3 consists of 14 residues. V was shortened by 3 bases and J by 4 bases, with 12 bases between the two germline ends.

The gene calls are TRBV18 and TRBJ2-2; no clear D. The CDR3 has 14 residues. V gave up 0 bases and J gave up 1 base, with 3 bases separating them. Germline CDR1 KGHSH, CDR2 LQKENI. CDR3 loop: CASSPPRNTGELFF. The DNA for the CDR3 is TGTGCCAGCTCACCACCGAGGAACACCGGGGAGCTGTTTTTT.

CDR3 nucleotide sequence: TGTGCCAGCAGCCGACTAGCGGCCTCCCCCCACAGGACAGATACGCAGTATTTT. Protein product: CASSRLAASPHRTDTQYF. The chain joins TRBV6-2 or TRBV6-3 to TRBJ2-3; TRBD2 matches 9 bases. This CDR3 contains 18 residues. Losses at the gene ends were 6 bases for V and 3 bases for J; bases not matched to a gene: 16. Germline CDR1 MNHEY, CDR2 SVGEGT.